This T cell receptor (beta chain) was captured in a study of low-dose radiotherapy and immunotherapy resistance in tumors. Overall study context: Aspirin was taken orally at 300 mg daily by patients, and this continued for four cycles from cycle 1 day 1.

First-strand cDNA used TRAV- and TRBV-specific primers, covering alpha and beta chains. TCRs were put through around 20 PCR cycles of amplification with Phusion. A constant-region primer and the V-primer adapter served as the primer pair. MiXCR was run by TCRdb on the reads, yielding one entry per CDR3 protein. The sample comprises roughly 16,000 distinct CDR3 sequences, about two thirds of which are singletons, and approximately 5% rests with the top ten. The CDR3 spans 16 residues. CDR1 LGHDT and CDR2 YNNKEL come from the germline V gene (reference sequence). V dropped 4 bases and J dropped 8 bases, with 21 bases sitting between them.

The V and J genes are TRBV3-1 and TRBJ2-1, with D possibly called TRBD1 or TRBD2 (6 bases each). The clonotype originates from a human donor with advanced metastatic prostate, ovarian, gallbladder or colorectal cancer (not recorded which). This table probably holds off-target reads from a library built for another chain. CDR3 sequence (DNA): TGTGCCAGCAGCCGTTTCGAGGGGGGTATCGCACATGAGCAGTTCTTC. The encoded protein is CASSRFEGGIAHEQFF.